A selection of T cell receptor beta chains follows, all from one sample in a study of T cell changes during pregnancy in multiple sclerosis. TCRdb keeps only in-frame clones here, not all; method: immunoSEQ multiplex PCR. Here the sample spans approximately 63,000 clones, about 93% being singletons. The sequencing here drew on CD8+ T cells from peripheral blood mononuclear cells, taken in the third trimester of pregnancy. The source of these receptors is a female donor with multiple sclerosis, enrolled in a pregnancy study. Each CDR3 is given with its conserved first and last residue. A D gene is named only where the DNA matches it firmly. Clone size is not always given. Where it is, it says once, few, many or a class for expanded clones.

>14|TRBJ1-1|TRBD1|once|TRBV9
TGTGCCAGCAGCCAGGGACAGATTAACACTGAAGCTTTCTTT
CASSQGQINTEAFF
>15|TRBJ2-7|TRBD1|-|TRBV6-5
TGTGCCAGCAGTTACTCGACAGGGCCTGCCTACGAGCAGTACTTC
CASSYSTGPAYEQYF
>14|TRBJ2-5|-|once|TRBV15
TGTGCCACCAGCAGATCTCGTCGTCAAGAGACCCAGTACTTC
CATSRSRRQETQYF
>15|TRBJ2-5|TRBD1|-|TRBV9
TGTGCCAGCAGCGTCTTAACAGGGGCCCTGGAGACCCAGTACTTC
CASSVLTGALETQYF
>14|TRBJ1-1|-|-|TRBV28
TGTGCCAGCAGTCCCCCCCGGGGAAGTACTGAAGCTTTCTTT
CASSPPRGSTEAFF
>13|TRBJ2-2|-|-|TRBV27
TGTGCCAGCAGTTTAAGGGGGACCGGGGAGCTGTTTTTT
CASSLRGTGELFF
>13|TRBJ2-3|-|-|TRBV19
TGTGCCAGTAGAGGGACTGGGGCGGATACGCAGTATTTT
CASRGTGADTQYF
>15|TRBJ2-1|TRBD2|-|TRBV28
TGTGCCAGCACAAAACCGGGACTAGCTTCGAGGTGGCAGTTCTTC
CASTKPGLASRWQFF
>16|TRBJ2-3|TRBD2|-|TRBV2
TGTGCCAGCAAGGGACTAGCGGAGATGAGCACAGATACGCAGTATTTT
CASKGLAEMSTDTQYF
>12|TRBJ1-1|-|few|TRBV19
TGTGCCAGTAGTGTTGGCAACACTGAAGCTTTCTTT
CASSVGNTEAFF
>12|TRBJ2-7|-|-|TRBV30
TGTGCCTGGAGCCCGCGCTCCTACGAGCAGTACTTC
CAWSPRSYEQYF
>17|TRBJ2-1|TRBD2|-|TRBV2
TGTGCCAGCAGTGAGGCTAGCGGGAGGACCTCGGGGGGAGAGCAGTTCTTC
CASSEASGRTSGGEQFF
>14|TRBJ2-7|-|-|TRBV15
TGTGCCACCAGCAGAGATACAGGTTACTACGAGCAGTACTTC
CATSRDTGYYEQYF
>15|TRBJ2-1|TRBD2|-|TRBV27
TGTGCCAGCAGTTCATCCGGGACTAGCGGGAGTGATGAATTCTTC
CASSSSGTSGSDEFF
>15|TRBJ2-1|TRBD2|-|TRBV7-2
TGTGCCAGCAGCTGGGGACTAGCGGTTACCAATGAGCAGTTCTTC
CASSWGLAVTNEQFF
>15|TRBJ1-2|TRBD1|-|TRBV5-5
TGTGCCAGCAGCTTCCGTCGGGACAGGGTCTATGGCTACACCTTC
CASSFRRDRVYGYTF
>17|TRBJ1-5|-|-|TRBV19
TGTGCCAGTAGCCGCAATGGACAGTTGCGGAGCAATCAGCCCCAGCATTTT
CASSRNGQLRSNQPQHF
>16|TRBJ2-7|-|once|TRBV9
TGTGCCAGCTCCTCGCAACTGGGACACCGGTCCTACGAGCAGTACTTC
CASSSQLGHRSYEQYF
>14|TRBJ2-1|-|-|TRBV7-9
TGTGCCAGCAGCTTTGACAGAATGATCAATGAGCAGTTCTTC
CASSFDRMINEQFF
>17|TRBJ1-5|TRBD1|-|TRBV19
TGTGCCAGTAGTTTCCGGGACAGGGGAATTAGGGATCAGCCCCAGCATTTT
CASSFRDRGIRDQPQHF
>15|TRBJ2-5|TRBD2|-|TRBV30
TGTGCCTGGGAGACTAGCGGGGGATACCAAGAGACCCAGTACTTC
CAWETSGGYQETQYF
>18|TRBJ2-2|TRBD2|once|TRBV15
TGTGCCACCAGCAGAGATGGTCGGCGGGAGGGCCTGCACGGGGAGCTGTTTTTT
CATSRDGRREGLHGELFF
>14|TRBJ2-7|TRBD2|-|TRBV13
TGTGCCAGCAGCTTTCATAGCGGGCGCGCCGAGCAGTACTTC
CASSFHSGRAEQYF
>13|TRBJ2-7|TRBD1|-|TRBV29-1
TGCAGCGTGCCGGGGACAGCCCCCTACGAGCAGTACTTC
CSVPGTAPYEQYF
>16|TRBJ1-1|-|-|TRBV9
TGTGCCAGCAGCGTAGACCCCAGGGGCATGAACACTGAAGCTTTCTTT
CASSVDPRGMNTEAFF
>13|TRBJ1-1|-|-|TRBV6-5
TGTGCCAGCAGTTATGCAGTGAACACTGAAGCTTTCTTT
CASSYAVNTEAFF
>15|TRBJ2-1|-|-|TRBV19
TGTGCCAGTAGTATAGATGCGACTACGTACAATGAGCAGTTCTTC
CASSIDATTYNEQFF
>15|TRBJ2-7|TRBD1|once|TRBV28
TGTGCCAGCAGGTCGAGGGACAGGGGGCTGAGGGAGCAGTACTTC
CASRSRDRGLREQYF
>16|TRBJ2-1|TRBD2|-|TRBV12-5
TGTGCTAGTGGTTTAAGCGGGAGGGGGGCCTACAATGAGCAGTTCTTC
CASGLSGRGAYNEQFF
>15|TRBJ2-7|TRBD2|-|TRBV7-7
TGTGCCAGCAGCTACGGACTAGCGGCCGACTACGAGCAGTACTTC
CASSYGLAADYEQYF
>16|TRBJ2-7|TRBD1|-|TRBV2
TGTGCCAGCAGTGAAGGAGGGACAGGGGTCTCCTACGAGCAGTACTTC
CASSEGGTGVSYEQYF
>14|TRBJ2-7|-|-|TRBV11-2
TGTGCCAGCAGCCCGTCAGGGGACACCTACGAGCAGTACTTC
CASSPSGDTYEQYF
>18|TRBJ2-4|TRBD2|-|TRBV5-1
TGCGCCAGCAGCTATTACTCCGGGACTAGCGAAGCCAAAAACATTCAGTACTTC
CASSYYSGTSEAKNIQYF
>15|TRBJ2-6|-|-|TRBV7-9
TGTGCCAGCAGCATCACAGAATCTGGGGCCAACGTCCTGACTTTC
CASSITESGANVLTF
>16|TRBJ2-7|TRBD1|-|TRBV28
TGTGCCAGCAGTTACCGTCCTTCGCGGGACAGGAACGAGCAGTACTTC
CASSYRPSRDRNEQYF
>15|TRBJ2-7|TRBD1|once|TRBV5-8
TGTGCCAGCAGCTTAGGGACAGTCATCGGCCACGAGCAGTACTTC
CASSLGTVIGHEQYF
>13|TRBJ2-7|-|once|TRBV2
TGTGCCAGCAGCGCGACGGGTGCCTACGAGCAGTACTTC
CASSATGAYEQYF
>15|TRBJ1-1|-|-|TRBV18
TGTGCCAGCTCATTGGAAGACAGGTGGAACACTGAAGCTTTCTTT
CASSLEDRWNTEAFF
>12|TRBJ2-1|-|-|TRBV11-2
TGTGCCAGCAGCTTAGGGCTAGTCGAGCAGTTCTTC
CASSLGLVEQFF
>13|TRBJ1-3|-|-|TRBV7-8
TGTGCCAGCAGCTTAGTTCAGCGTAACACCATATATTTT
CASSLVQRNTIYF
>14|TRBJ2-1|-|-|TRBV9
TGTGCCAGCAGCCCCCCTTCCTCCTACAATGAGCAGTTCTTC
CASSPPSSYNEQFF
>15|TRBJ1-1|TRBD1|-|TRBV29-1
TGCAGCGTTGAAGGTATAGGGGGCGGAGGGTTTGAAGCTTTCTTT
CSVEGIGGGGFEAFF
>15|TRBJ1-5|TRBD1|-|TRBV4-1
TGCGCCAGCAGCCATGAACAGGGGGGCAATCAGCCCCAGCATTTT
CASSHEQGGNQPQHF
>15|TRBJ2-1|-|-|TRBV5-4
TGTGCCAGCAGCTTGGTACGCAGCTCCTACAATGAGCAGTTCTTC
CASSLVRSSYNEQFF
>15|TRBJ2-1|TRBD2|-|TRBV19
TGTGCCAGTAGTATTTCGGCAGGGAGGGACAATGAGCAGTTCTTC
CASSISAGRDNEQFF